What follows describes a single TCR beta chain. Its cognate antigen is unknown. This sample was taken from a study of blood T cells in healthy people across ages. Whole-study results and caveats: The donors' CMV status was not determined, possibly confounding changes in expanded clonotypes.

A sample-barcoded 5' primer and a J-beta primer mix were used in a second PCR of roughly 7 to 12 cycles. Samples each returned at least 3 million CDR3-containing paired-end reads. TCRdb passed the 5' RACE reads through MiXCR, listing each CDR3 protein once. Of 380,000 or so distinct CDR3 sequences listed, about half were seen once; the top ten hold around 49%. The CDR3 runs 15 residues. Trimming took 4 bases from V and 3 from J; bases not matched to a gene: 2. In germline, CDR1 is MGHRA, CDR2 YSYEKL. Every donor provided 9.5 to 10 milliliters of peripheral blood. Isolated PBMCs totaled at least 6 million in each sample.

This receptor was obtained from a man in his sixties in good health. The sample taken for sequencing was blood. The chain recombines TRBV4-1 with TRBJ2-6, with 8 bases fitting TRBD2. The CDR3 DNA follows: TGCGCCAGCAGCCTTAGCGGGATTGGGGCCAACGTCCTGACTTTC. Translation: CASSLSGIGANVLTF.